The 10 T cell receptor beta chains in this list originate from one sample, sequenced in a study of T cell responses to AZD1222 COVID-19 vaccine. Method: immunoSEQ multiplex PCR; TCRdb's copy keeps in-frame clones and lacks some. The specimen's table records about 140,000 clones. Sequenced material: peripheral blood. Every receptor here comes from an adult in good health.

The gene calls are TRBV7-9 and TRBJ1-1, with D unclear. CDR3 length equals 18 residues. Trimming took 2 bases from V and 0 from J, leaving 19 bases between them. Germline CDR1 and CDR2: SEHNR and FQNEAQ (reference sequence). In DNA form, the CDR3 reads TGTGCCAGCAGCTTATCCTTTTCTGGTGGCAGGATGAACACTGAAGCTTTCTTT. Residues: CASSLSFSGGRMNTEAFF.

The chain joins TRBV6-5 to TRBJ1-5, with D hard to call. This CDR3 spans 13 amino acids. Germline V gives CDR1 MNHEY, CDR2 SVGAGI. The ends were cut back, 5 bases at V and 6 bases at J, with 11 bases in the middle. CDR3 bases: TGTGCCAGCAGTCCCACCGGTAGTCAGCCCCAGCATTTT. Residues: CASSPTGSQPQHF.

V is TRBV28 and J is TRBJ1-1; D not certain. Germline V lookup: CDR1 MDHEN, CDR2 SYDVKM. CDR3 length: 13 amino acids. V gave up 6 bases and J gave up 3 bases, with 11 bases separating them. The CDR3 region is CASRIQKYTEAFF. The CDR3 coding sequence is TGTGCCAGCAGAATACAGAAGTACACTGAAGCTTTCTTT.

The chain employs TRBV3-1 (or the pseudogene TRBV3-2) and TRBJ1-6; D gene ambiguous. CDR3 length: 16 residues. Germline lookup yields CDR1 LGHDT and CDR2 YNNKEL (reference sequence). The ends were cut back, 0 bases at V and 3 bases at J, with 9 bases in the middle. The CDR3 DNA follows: TGTGCCAGCAGCCAAGATCTGGCCAGCTATAATTCACCCCTCCACTTT. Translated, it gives CASSQDLASYNSPLHF.

CDR3 DNA: TGTGCCAGCAGTTTAGGTCAGCTTGGCTACACCTTC. This sequence encodes CASSLGQLGYTF. The V call is TRBV28, the J call TRBJ1-2; D is ambiguous. Trimming shortened V by 2 bases and J by 7 bases, and 8 bases separated the two germline ends. The CDR3 sequence is 12 residues long. CDR1 and CDR2 from the germline V gene are MDHEN and SYDVKM.

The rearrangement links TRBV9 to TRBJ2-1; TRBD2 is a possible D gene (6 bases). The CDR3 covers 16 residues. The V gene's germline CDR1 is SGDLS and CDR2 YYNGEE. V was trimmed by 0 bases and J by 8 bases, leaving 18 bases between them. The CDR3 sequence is CASSVGTSGRIYEQFF. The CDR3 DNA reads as TGTGCCAGCAGCGTAGGTACCAGCGGGCGTATATATGAGCAGTTCTTC.

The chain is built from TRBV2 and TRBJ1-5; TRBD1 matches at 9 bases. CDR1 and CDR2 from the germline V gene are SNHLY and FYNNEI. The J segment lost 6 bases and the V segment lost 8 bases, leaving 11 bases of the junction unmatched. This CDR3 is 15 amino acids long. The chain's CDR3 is CASEETQGAGQPQHF. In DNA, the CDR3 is TGTGCCAGCGAAGAGACACAGGGGGCGGGTCAGCCCCAGCATTTT.

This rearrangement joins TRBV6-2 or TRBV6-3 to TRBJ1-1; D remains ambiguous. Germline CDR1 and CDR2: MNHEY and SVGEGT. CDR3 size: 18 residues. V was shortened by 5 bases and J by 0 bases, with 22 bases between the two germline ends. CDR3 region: CASSRTDWRVDMNTEAFF. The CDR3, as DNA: TGTGCCAGCAGTCGCACGGACTGGCGGGTTGATATGAACACTGAAGCTTTCTTT.

The CDR3 DNA reads as TGTGCCAGCAGCGGAAGACAGGGGACAACTAATGAAAAACTGTTTTTT. Its protein product is CASSGRQGTTNEKLFF. The J gene is TRBJ1-4, the V gene TRBV9, with TRBD1 matching over 8 bases. With V trimmed by 3 bases and J by 0 bases, 4 bases remained unmatched. CDR3 length: 16 residues. Germline CDR1 SGDLS, CDR2 YYNGEE.

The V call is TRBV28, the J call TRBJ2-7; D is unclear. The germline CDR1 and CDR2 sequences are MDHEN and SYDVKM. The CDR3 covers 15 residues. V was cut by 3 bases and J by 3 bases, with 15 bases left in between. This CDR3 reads CASSFEFSFGYEQYF. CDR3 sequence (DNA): TGTGCCAGCAGTTTCGAGTTTTCCTTCGGCTACGAGCAGTACTTC.